This is a list of T cell receptor beta chains from one sample in a study of cytomegalovirus exposure and HLA in healthy donors. Data came from immunoSEQ multiplex PCR; TCRdb stores just in-frame clones and leaves some out. The table shows 200,000 or so clones, with about 89% occurring only once. The sample was PBMCs. These receptors originate from a woman aged 18 to 35 in good health and CMV-seronegative. The CDR3 runs from the conserved cysteine through the conserved F or W. A D gene is named only where the DNA matches it firmly. Clone size is stated in some rows and not others, as once, few, many or a class when expanded.

D gene,V gene,CDR3 length,J gene,clone size,CDR3 DNA,CDR3 protein
TRBD2,TRBV6-1,14,TRBJ2-7,NA,TGTGCCAGCAGTGTACTAGCGGAGGCCTACGAGCAGTACTTC,CASSVLAEAYEQYF
NA,TRBV2,14,TRBJ1-5,NA,TGTGCCAGCAGAGGTGACAGACACAATCAGCCCCAGCATTTT,CASRGDRHNQPQHF
TRBD1,TRBV7-9,16,TRBJ2-1,NA,TGTGCCAGCAGCTTGAGGACAGGGGGCTCCTACAATGAGCAGTTCTTC,CASSLRTGGSYNEQFF
TRBD1,TRBV19,16,TRBJ2-3,NA,TGTGCCAGTAGTATGTTTGGGACAGGGCGCACAGATACGCAGTATTTT,CASSMFGTGRTDTQYF
TRBD2,TRBV30,14,TRBJ2-5,once,TGTGCCTGGACCCTAGCGGGAGTAAAGGAGACCCAGTACTTC,CAWTLAGVKETQYF
TRBD1,TRBV5-6,16,TRBJ1-5,NA,TGTGCCAGCACCCGAGGGACAGGGGGCAAAGAACAGCCCCAGCATTTT,CASTRGTGGKEQPQHF
TRBD1,TRBV7-2,15,TRBJ1-2,NA,TGTGCCAGCAGCTTATCGGCCGGGACAGGGACTGGCTACACCTTC,CASSLSAGTGTGYTF
TRBD1,TRBV13,11,TRBJ1-1,NA,TGTGCCAGCAGCCGGGACAGGGAAGCTTTCTTT,CASSRDREAFF
NA,TRBV7-9,11,TRBJ2-7,NA,TGTGCCAGCAGCCCCCCCGACGAGCAGTACTTC,CASSPPDEQYF
NA,TRBV5-6,15,TRBJ2-1,NA,TGTGCCAGCAGCTTAGACTTAAGCTCCTACAATGAGCAGTTCTTC,CASSLDLSSYNEQFF
TRBD2,TRBV9,15,TRBJ2-1,NA,TGTGCCAGCAGCGTAATGAGCGGGAGATACAATGAGCAGTTCTTC,CASSVMSGRYNEQFF
NA,TRBV29-1,15,TRBJ1-2,NA,TGCAGCGTTGAAAAGAGTGACAGGCCGTTCTATGGCTACACCTTC,CSVEKSDRPFYGYTF
NA,TRBV7-8,15,TRBJ2-7,NA,TGTGCCAGCAGCACGGGACACCCGAGCTCCTACGAGCAGTACTTC,CASSTGHPSSYEQYF
NA,TRBV20-1,11,TRBJ1-1,NA,TGCAGTGTAGACAGGAACACTGAAGCTTTCTTT,CSVDRNTEAFF
TRBD1,TRBV5-6,14,TRBJ2-7,once,TGTGCCAGCAGCTTGGAGGGGGCCACCTACGAGCAGTACTTC,CASSLEGATYEQYF
TRBD1,TRBV6-5,14,TRBJ1-1,NA,TGTGCCAGCAGAACAGGGGCCCTGAACACTGAAGCTTTCTTT,CASRTGALNTEAFF
NA,TRBV6-5,15,TRBJ1-2,NA,TGTGCCAGCAGGGCCGCAGGGCTACTAAACTATGGCTACACCTTC,CASRAAGLLNYGYTF
TRBD2,TRBV9,20,TRBJ2-3,NA,TGTGCCAGCAGCGTACGAAGCGGGAGGCTCTTCGGTACTAGCACAGATACGCAGTATTTT,CASSVRSGRLFGTSTDTQYF
NA,TRBV2,13,TRBJ1-5,NA,TGTGCCAGCACCAGTTACGCTGATCAGCCCCAGCATTTT,CASTSYADQPQHF
TRBD2,TRBV6-4,15,TRBJ2-7,once,TGTGCCAGCAGTGACTCGGGGAGGGAACCCTACGAGCAGTACTTC,CASSDSGREPYEQYF
NA,TRBV11-2,14,TRBJ2-5,once,TGTGCCAGCCAAAGGGTAGCGTCACAAGAGACCCAGTACTTC,CASQRVASQETQYF
TRBD1,TRBV7-8,11,TRBJ2-7,few,TGTGCCAGCAGCCAGGGGACAGCTAGGAACTTC,CASSQGTARNF
TRBD2,TRBV5-1,15,TRBJ2-1,once,TGCGCCAGCAGAGCTGCGGGACTAGCCCGTGATGAGCAGTTCTTC,CASRAAGLARDEQFF